Shown below are 10 T cell receptor beta chains from a single sample sequenced in a study of T-cell reconstitution after alpha-beta-depleted transplantation in children. Unique molecular identifiers tagged the TCRbeta library. MiXCR, applied by TCRdb to the PCR reads, yields one record per CDR3 protein. The sample holds over 150,000 distinct CDR3 sequences; under 8.5% are singletons and the top ten take about 5.5%. The sequenced sample was PBMCs, obtained before TCRalphabeta/CD19-depleted stem cell transplant. The receptors derive from a boy aged 2 to 9 with acute lymphoblastic leukemia, due to receive a stem cell transplant.

This clonotype occurred many times. The chain recombines TRBV30 with TRBJ2-5; D perhaps matches TRBD1 (6 bases). Trimming shortened V by 4 bases and J by 5 bases, and 17 bases separated the two germline ends. Germline assignment: CDR1 GTSNPN and CDR2 SVGIG (reference sequence). The CDR3 covers 14 residues. The CDR3 sequence is CAWTQGGGLETQYF. The CDR3 nucleotides read TGTGCCTGGACACAGGGTGGAGGTTTGGAGACCCAGTACTTC.

This clonotype was detected ten times or more. V is TRBV20-1 and J is TRBJ2-7; weak D call: TRBD2 (7 bases). The CDR3 runs 13 residues. V was clipped by 3 bases and J by 4 bases, with 13 bases between them. The germline V gene encodes CDR1 DFQATT and CDR2 SNEGSKA (reference sequence). CDR3 sequence reads: CSARGGRVYEQYF. The CDR3 coding sequence is TGCAGTGCTAGGGGGGGGCGAGTATACGAGCAGTACTTC.

In this sample, this clonotype turned up many times. The chain is built from TRBV27 and TRBJ2-1; D call uncertain. Germline V gives CDR1 MNHEY, CDR2 SMNVEV (reference sequence). CDR3 size: 15 residues. Between the trimmed V and J ends, which lost 3 bases and 0 bases, there was a span of 9 bases. In nucleotides, the CDR3 is TGTGCCAGCAGTTTTTTTGGGCGCTCCTACAATGAGCAGTTCTTC. Translation: CASSFFGRSYNEQFF.

This clonotype was observed at least ten times. The rearrangement links TRBV20-1 to TRBJ2-7, with 8 bases matching TRBD1. Germline V CDR1 and CDR2: DFQATT, SNEGSKA (reference sequence). The CDR3 is 14 residues long. Trimming took 4 bases from V and 2 from J; bases not matched to a gene: 7. The CDR3, as DNA: TGCAGTGCTATAAGACAGGGGATGACCTACGAGCAGTACTTC. It encodes CSAIRQGMTYEQYF.

This clonotype was counted only a few times. V usage is TRBV5-1 and J usage is TRBJ1-1; 7 bases line up with TRBD1. The CDR3 is made up of 16 amino acids. CDR1 and CDR2 from the germline V gene are SGHRS and YFSETQ. The ends lost 0 bases at V and 2 bases at J; junction bases unmatched: 7. The CDR3 reads CASSLAPGQLNTEAFF. Here the CDR3 DNA reads TGCGCCAGCAGCTTGGCTCCGGGACAGCTAAACACTGAAGCTTTCTTT.

This clonotype was observed many times. This chain joins TRBV7-2 and TRBJ2-7; D not resolved. V was shortened by 2 bases and J by 3 bases, with 8 bases between the two germline ends. Germline values: CDR1 SGHTA, CDR2 FQGNSA. This CDR3 is built from 13 residues. The CDR3 loop is CASSLNTFYEQYF. The DNA for the CDR3 is TGTGCCAGCAGCTTAAACACTTTCTACGAGCAGTACTTC.

At least ten counts were recorded for this clonotype. The rearrangement uses TRBV12-3 or TRBV12-4 and TRBJ2-2, with 8 nucleotides matching TRBD2. The CDR3 spans 14 residues. V lost 6 bases, J lost 6 bases, and 6 bases stayed unmatched. DNA of the CDR3: TGTGCCAGCAGCTCTGGACTAGCAGCCGGGGAGCTGTTTTTT. Protein sequence: CASSSGLAAGELFF.

This clonotype was detected only a few times. J is TRBJ2-5 and V is TRBV28; weak D call: TRBD1 (6 bases). CDR1 is MDHEN and CDR2 is SYDVKM in the germline V gene. Trimming took off 4 bases at V and 0 bases at J, with 12 bases between the two ends. The CDR3 sequence is 15 residues long. The CDR3 loop reads CASSSGTLYQETQYF. The CDR3 nucleotides are TGTGCCAGCAGTTCCGGGACATTGTACCAAGAGACCCAGTACTTC.

This clonotype showed up many times. The chain uses TRBV5-1 and TRBJ2-7; D might be TRBD2 (6 bases). Trimming shortened V by 3 bases and J by 6 bases, and 13 bases separated the two germline ends. Germline lookup yields CDR1 SGHRS and CDR2 YFSETQ. The CDR3 is 13 residues long. The CDR3 spells CASSYEGTPEQYF. CDR3 in DNA: TGCGCCAGCAGCTATGAAGGGACTCCCGAGCAGTACTTC. The full variable domain, with the rest looked up from reference TRBV5-1 and TRBJ2-7, is KAGVTQTPRYLIKTRGQQVTLSCSPISGHRSVSWYQQTPGQGLQFLFEYFSETQRNKGNFPGRFSGRQFSNSRSEMNVSTLELGDSALYLCASSYEGTPEQYFGPGTRLTVT.

This clonotype was seen repeatedly, ten times or more. The chain is built from TRBV12-3 or TRBV12-4 and TRBJ1-4; D might be TRBD1 (5 bases). The V end lost 7 bases, the J end lost 5 bases, and 11 bases lay between the germline ends. The CDR3 runs to 13 residues. In DNA form, the CDR3 reads TGTGCCAGCAAGACAGACGTAAATGAAAAACTGTTTTTT. It is translated as CASKTDVNEKLFF.